This T cell receptor beta chain was observed in a study of shared clonotypes between healthy human individuals. Libraries were prepared by immunoSEQ multiplex PCR; TCRdb keeps only in-frame clonotypes and omits some of them. The repertoire holds 450,000 to 500,000 clones, with roughly 80% as singletons. The CDR3 has 14 amino acids. Germline CDR1 and CDR2: SGHTA and FQGNSA. Trimming at V came to 5 bases and at J to 7 bases, leaving 11 bases not matched to a gene. The sequencing input was PBMCs. The sequence was collected from a woman in her 40s in good health. Some clones in this sample may be carry-over from other donors' samples. This chain connects TRBV7-2 to TRBJ2-7; 7 bases are a match to TRBD2. The CDR3 nucleotides read TGTGCCAGCAGCCCCCTAGCGGCCTCAGAAGAGCAGTACTTC. As protein: CASSPLAASEEQYF.